A single sample is the source of the 30 T cell receptor beta chains below, sequenced in a study of T cells in Graves' hyperthyroidism and ophthalmopathy. RNA transcripts provided the source from which TCR beta CDR3 regions were amplified. First-round RT-PCR of the TCR CDR3 relied on the HTBI primer set. From the multiplex PCR reads, TCRdb called clonotypes with MiXCR, one entry per CDR3 protein. The sample lists over 500,000 distinct CDR3 sequences, around 16% occurring once. Sequences were obtained from blood. Every receptor here comes from a woman between 25 and 40 years old with Graves' ophthalmopathy.

The genes are TRBV6-1 and TRBJ2-5; a possible D gene is TRBD1 (5 bases). The CDR3 spans 15 residues. Per germline, CDR1 MNHNS and CDR2 SASEGT. The V end lost 2 bases, the J end lost 0 bases, and 10 bases lay between the germline ends. The CDR3 loop is CASSEITGNQETQYF. The CDR3 coding sequence is TGTGCCAGCAGTGAAATTACAGGCAACCAAGAGACCCAGTACTTC.

This clonotype was counted only a few times. V is TRBV29-1 and J is TRBJ2-3, with 7 nucleotides matching TRBD2. Germline lookup yields CDR1 SQVTM and CDR2 ANQGSEA. With 4 bases clipped from V and 8 bases from J, the junction kept 15 bases outside the gene matches. CDR3 length equals 15 residues. This CDR3 is CSVGGTNPPFGTQYF. DNA for the CDR3: TGCAGCGTTGGGGGGACTAACCCCCCTTTTGGTACGCAGTATTTT.

Comments on this clonotype: This may be a read error, as it is one base from a much larger clone. The chain has TRBV5-6 and TRBJ2-7; 11 bases line up with TRBD2. The CDR3 covers 16 residues. V dropped 4 bases and J dropped 5; count of bases not matched to a gene: 11. The germline V gene encodes CDR1 SGHDT and CDR2 YYEEEE. This chain's CDR3 is CASSLEGLAGNHEQYF. The CDR3 bases are TGTGCCAGCAGCCTGGAAGGACTAGCGGGTAACCACGAGCAGTACTTC. The full variable domain, rest sourced from reference TRBV5-6 and TRBJ2-7, is DAGVTQSPTHLIKTRGQQVTLRCSPKSGHDTVSWYQQALGQGPQFIFQYYEEEERQRGNFPDRFSGHQFPNYSSELNVNALLLGDSALYLCASSLEGLAGNHEQYFGPGTRLTVT.

This clonotype was picked up many times. The rearrangement links TRBV12-3 or TRBV12-4 to TRBJ2-3; 15 bases are a match to TRBD2. The CDR3 totals 17 residues. Germline trimming cut 5 bases from V and 6 bases from J; bases unmatched to any gene: 9. The CDR3 nucleotides are TGTGCCAGCAGTCCCGGACTAGCGGGAGGGCCGGAGGATACGCAGTATTTT. This codes for CASSPGLAGGPEDTQYF.

There are a few counts of this clonotype. A much larger clone differs by one base, so this may be a read error. The chain recombines TRBV6-4 with TRBJ1-1; 8 nucleotides line up with TRBD1. Trimming removed 4 bases from V and 1 base from J; junction bases left unmatched: 2. This CDR3 has 14 amino acids. CDR1 and CDR2 from the germline V gene are MRHNA and SNTAGT. CDR3 region: CASSAGTGNTEAFF. The CDR3 DNA reads as TGTGCCAGCAGTGCCGGGACAGGGAACACTGAAGCTTTCTTT.

The chain is built from TRBV11-1 and TRBJ2-7; TRBD1 agrees at 10 bases. In germline, CDR1 is SGHAT, CDR2 FQDESV (reference sequence). The CDR3 has 14 amino acids. V shed 7 bases, J shed 2 bases, and the junction held 5 bases outside the gene matches. The CDR3 here is CASTWTGGAYEQYF. The CDR3 DNA sequence: TGTGCCAGCACCTGGACAGGGGGTGCCTACGAGCAGTACTTC.

DNA of the CDR3: TGTGCCGCCGGTACCGGGACAGCGAACACCGGGGAGCTGTTTTTT. It specifies CAAGTGTANTGELFF. The V gene is TRBV3-1, the J gene TRBJ2-2; 7 positions match TRBD1. CDR3 length: 15 residues. Trimming took 11 bases from V and 0 from J; bases not matched to a gene: 9. Germline V gives CDR1 LGHDT, CDR2 YNNKEL (reference sequence).

J is TRBJ2-3 and V is TRBV6-4, with 10 positions matching TRBD2. J was trimmed by 2 bases and V by 4 bases; bases with no gene match: 6. CDR1 and CDR2 (germline): MRHNA, SNTAGT. CDR3 size: 16 residues. The CDR3 nucleotides read TGTGCCAGCAGTGTGAGCGGGAGGGCCCCCACAGATACGCAGTATTTT. It encodes CASSVSGRAPTDTQYF.

This clonotype was seen a few times. This may come from a read error, since a much larger clone is one base off. The chain combines TRBV7-3 with TRBJ2-3, with D perhaps TRBD1 or TRBD2 (5 bases each). Germline V CDR1 and CDR2: SGHTA, FQGTGA. With 4 bases removed from V and 2 bases from J, the gap between germline ends came to 10 bases. The CDR3 runs to 14 residues. This chain's CDR3 is CASSSGDDTDTQYF. In DNA, the CDR3 is TGTGCCAGCAGCTCCGGGGACGACACAGATACGCAGTATTTT.

In regard to this clonotype: Possible read error: a much larger clone is one base away. The rearrangement links TRBV13 to TRBJ2-1; 8 nucleotides match TRBD2. Germline-derived CDR1 and CDR2 are PRHDT and FYEKMQ (reference sequence). The CDR3 has 15 residues. V shed 5 bases, J shed 4 bases, and the junction held 7 bases outside the gene matches. In DNA form, the CDR3 reads TGTGCCAGCAGCCCCCGGGCGGGAGGATACAATGAGCAGTTCTTC. Translated, it gives CASSPRAGGYNEQFF.

In this sample, this clonotype turned up many times. The genes are TRBV9 and TRBJ2-2, with TRBD1 matching 7 bases. V trimming: 9 bases; J trimming: 0 bases; junction bases outside the gene matches: 5. CDR1 and CDR2 from the germline V gene are SGDLS and YYNGEE. This CDR3 spans 14 amino acids. The CDR3 coding sequence is TGTGCCACCTCAGGGGGAGCGAACACCGGGGAGCTGTTTTTT. It translates to CATSGGANTGELFF.

This clonotype was detected many times. This sequence joins TRBV27 and TRBJ2-7; D is unresolved. Trimming removed 0 bases from V and 2 bases from J, with 8 bases in between. Germline V gives CDR1 MNHEY, CDR2 SMNVEV (reference sequence). The CDR3 is made up of 14 amino acids. In DNA form, the CDR3 reads TGTGCCAGCAGTTTATCGGTCGACACCTACGAGCAGTACTTC. Translating gives CASSLSVDTYEQYF.

Worth noting for this clonotype: One junction end disagrees with the germline gene, perhaps due to a read error. The rearrangement uses TRBV30 and TRBJ2-1, with 11 nucleotides matching TRBD1. The CDR3 is 13 amino acids. Germline assignment: CDR1 GTSNPN and CDR2 SVGIG (reference sequence). CDR3 region: CAWSGTGGNERFF. The CDR3, as DNA: TGTGCCTGGAGTGGGACAGGGGGCAATGAGCGGTTCTTT.

This clonotype was detected many times. The chain employs TRBV7-2 and TRBJ1-3; 8 bases agree with TRBD1. The CDR3 covers 13 residues. Trimming cost V 4 bases and J 8 bases; bases outside gene matches: 4. Per germline, CDR1 SGHTA and CDR2 FQGNSA. CDR3 residues: CASSSGDRYTIYF. As DNA, the CDR3 is TGTGCCAGCAGCTCCGGGGACAGGTACACCATATATTTT.

This clonotype was detected only a few times. The chain is built from TRBV20-1 and TRBJ2-6; the D gene is possibly TRBD2 (6 bases). The ends were cut back, 2 bases at V and 4 bases at J, with 18 bases in the middle. CDR3 length: 17 amino acids. CDR1 is DFQATT, CDR2 SNEGSKA, per germline (reference sequence). This CDR3 reads CSARFQRAGPGANVLTF. CDR3 coding DNA: TGCAGTGCTAGATTTCAGCGGGCCGGTCCGGGGGCCAACGTCCTGACTTTC.

Many counts were recorded for this clonotype. The chain joins TRBV28 to TRBJ2-7; 7 nucleotides align to TRBD2. Germline V gene data show CDR1 as MDHEN and CDR2 as SYDVKM. Germline trimming cut 3 bases from V and 2 bases from J; bases unmatched to any gene: 10. The CDR3 contains 16 residues. CDR3 protein: CASSLVRLAPTYEQYF. In nucleotides, the CDR3 is TGTGCCAGCAGTTTGGTGCGACTAGCTCCGACCTACGAGCAGTACTTC.

As for this clonotype: This could be a read error, since a much larger clone is one nucleotide away. This chain connects TRBV7-2 to TRBJ2-1; 10 positions agree with TRBD1. Per the germline V gene, CDR1 is SGHTA and CDR2 is FQGNSA. This CDR3 has 14 amino acids. This chain's CDR3 is CASSPGQGYNGQFF. The CDR3 DNA sequence: TGTGCCAGCAGCCCGGGACAGGGGTACAATGGGCAGTTCTTC.

Written as DNA, the CDR3 is TGTGCCAGCAGCCCTAGCGGAGTGAGGACAGATACGCAGTATTTT. Translating it yields CASSPSGVRTDTQYF. The gene calls are TRBV7-3 and TRBJ2-3; 7 positions agree with TRBD2. This CDR3 spans 15 amino acids. Germline V gene lookup returns CDR1 SGHTA and CDR2 FQGTGA. V shed 5 bases, J shed 3 bases, and the junction held 8 bases outside the gene matches.

CDR3 bases: TGTGCCAGCGGAGATTCAGGGGTTTACGAGCAGTACTTC. As protein: CASGDSGVYEQYF. The chain uses TRBV2 and TRBJ2-7; possibly TRBD1 for D (6 bases). This CDR3 comprises 13 residues. Between the trimmed V and J ends, which lost 8 bases and 4 bases, there was a span of 15 bases. Germline V CDR1 and CDR2: SNHLY, FYNNEI.

The chain carries TRBV7-3 and TRBJ2-2; weak D call: TRBD1 (5 bases). There are 14 residues in the CDR3. Between the trimmed V and J ends, which lost 3 bases and 5 bases, there was a span of 10 bases. Germline V gene lookup returns CDR1 SGHTA and CDR2 FQGTGA. The CDR3 region has the DNA TGTGCCAGCAGCTTTATAGGGGAAACCGGGGAGCTGTTTTTT. It is translated as CASSFIGETGELFF.

The chain combines TRBV12-3 or TRBV12-4 with TRBJ2-2; 8 bases line up with TRBD2. V trimming: 5 bases; J trimming: 8 bases; junction bases outside the gene matches: 7. The CDR3 sequence is 14 residues long. The CDR3 sequence: CASSEREWVGELFF. In DNA form, the CDR3 reads TGTGCCAGCAGTGAGCGGGAGTGGGTTGGGGAGCTGTTTTTT.

This clonotype was observed a handful of times. The chain recombines TRBV6-6 with TRBJ2-7, with TRBD2 identical over 11 bases. Per germline, CDR1 MNHNY and CDR2 SVGAGI (reference sequence). This CDR3 is built from 15 residues. V lost 0 bases to trimming and J lost 4 bases; unmatched junction nucleotides: 2. CDR3 nucleotide sequence: TGTGCCAGCAGTTACTCGATAGCGGGAGGGTACGAGCAGTACTTC. Translation: CASSYSIAGGYEQYF.

This clonotype was recorded many times. The chain recombines TRBV12-3 or TRBV12-4 with TRBJ2-5, with 7 bases fitting TRBD1. This CDR3 has 20 amino acids. Trimming cost V 3 bases and J 5 bases; bases outside gene matches: 24. The CDR3 loop is CASSFFVLRETGWPKETQYF. DNA of the CDR3: TGTGCCAGCAGTTTTTTCGTCTTACGCGAGACAGGGTGGCCGAAGGAGACCCAGTACTTC.

This clonotype has at least ten counts. The rearrangement uses TRBV12-3 or TRBV12-4 and TRBJ1-1; D ambiguous. The V end was cut by 4 bases, the J end by 2 bases, with 11 bases between. CDR3 length equals 14 residues. The CDR3 nucleotides read TGTGCCAGCAGTTCCACAGTTGCCAACACTGAAGCTTTCTTT. Amino acid sequence: CASSSTVANTEAFF.

The table lists this clonotype with many counts. The chain links TRBV28 to TRBJ2-3; 8 bases map to TRBD1. The CDR3 is 16 residues long. Looked up from germline, CDR1 is MDHEN and CDR2 is SYDVKM. V lost 6 bases to trimming and J lost 2 bases; unmatched junction nucleotides: 10. CDR3 region: CASSPDRGRNTDTQYF. The CDR3 coding sequence is TGTGCCAGCAGCCCTGACAGGGGAAGGAACACAGATACGCAGTATTTT. Based on the CDR3 plus reference TRBV28 and TRBJ2-3, the full variable domain is DVKVTQSSRYLVKRTGEKVFLECVQDMDHENMFWYRQDPGLGLRLIYFSYDVKMKEKGDIPEGYSVSREKKERFSLILESASTNQTSMYLCASSPDRGRNTDTQYFGPGTRLTVL.

This chain links TRBV12-3 or TRBV12-4 with TRBJ2-1; no definite D call. The CDR3 contains 13 residues. V was shortened by 5 bases and J by 7 bases, with 12 bases between the two germline ends. The CDR3 reads CASSHPGPNEQFF. CDR3 coding DNA: TGTGCCAGCAGTCATCCGGGCCCTAATGAGCAGTTCTTC.

The V call is TRBV6-2 or TRBV6-3, the J call TRBJ2-3; D gene ambiguous. The CDR3 has 12 amino acids. The V end lost 1 base, the J end lost 4 bases, and 3 bases lay between the germline ends. The germline V gene has CDR1 MNHEY and CDR2 SVGEGT. The CDR3 is CASSYFADTQYF. CDR3 in DNA: TGTGCCAGCAGTTACTTCGCAGATACGCAGTATTTT.

The chain is built from TRBV19 and TRBJ2-5, with no clear D. Germline CDR1 is LNHDA and CDR2 is SQIVND (reference sequence). This CDR3 is built from 13 residues. The V gene lost 5 bases and the J gene lost 5 bases, with 12 bases spanning the gap. The DNA for the CDR3 is TGTGCCAGTAGTGTGGGCATGGGGGAGACCCAGTACTTC. This encodes CASSVGMGETQYF.

In its sample, this clonotype was seen a few times. The V and J genes are TRBV25-1 and TRBJ2-7, with D perhaps given as TRBD1 or TRBD2 (5 bases each). V was shortened by 6 bases and J by 4 bases, with 22 bases between the two germline ends. Germline CDR1 is MGHDK and CDR2 is SYGVNS. This CDR3 contains 16 residues. Written as DNA, the CDR3 is TGTGCCAGCAGGGGGACGGGTAGAGAGAGGGCTTACGAGCAGTACTTC. It encodes CASRGTGRERAYEQYF.

To note about this clonotype: An end of the junction differs from the germline gene, which may be a read error. The chain is built from TRBV28 and TRBJ2-7; D perhaps matches TRBD1 (5 bases). Germline CDR1 MDHEN, CDR2 SYDVKM. This CDR3 has 13 residues. As DNA, the CDR3 is TGTGACAGCAGTTCCTCGGACAATTACGAGCAGTACTTC. Its translation: CDSSSSDNYEQYF.